Each of the 29 T cell receptor beta chains below was sequenced from the same sample in a study of OX40 agonist ivuxolimab in advanced cancers. The method was immunoSEQ multiplex PCR; TCRdb's version includes in-frame clones alone and lacks a portion of them. The sample has about 36,000 clones, roughly 84% seen once. The source was CD4+ or CD8+ T cells sorted from blood, collected in a trial of the OX40 agonist ivuxolimab. These receptors were obtained from an adult with an advanced solid tumor such as melanoma, head and neck, liver or kidney cancer.

This rearrangement joins TRBV9 to TRBJ2-3; D call uncertain. This CDR3 contains 14 residues. Per germline, CDR1 SGDLS and CDR2 YYNGEE. Deletions cut 0 bases from V and 8 bases from J, with 13 bases between. This CDR3 reads CASSVEAILGTQYF. The CDR3 bases are TGTGCCAGCAGCGTAGAGGCGATTCTTGGTACGCAGTATTTT.

V is TRBV11-2 and J is TRBJ2-7; perhaps TRBD2 as D (6 bases). The CDR3 loop spans 15 amino acids. Germline assignment: CDR1 SGHAT and CDR2 FQNNGV. The V gene lost 3 bases and the J gene lost 1 base, with 13 bases spanning the gap. CDR3 protein: CASSLTRAASYEQYF. CDR3 DNA: TGTGCCAGCAGCTTGACTAGGGCGGCATCCTACGAGCAGTACTTC. Using reference TRBV11-2 and TRBJ2-7 for the parts outside the CDR3, the full variable domain is EAGVAQSPRYKIIEKRQSVAFWCNPISGHATLYWYQQILGQGPKLLIQFQNNGVVDDSQLPKDRFSAERLKGVDSTLKIQPAKLEDSAVYLCASSLTRAASYEQYFGPGTRLTVT.

This chain joins TRBV6-6 and TRBJ1-2; D is undetermined. There are 15 residues in the CDR3. The germline V gene has CDR1 MNHNY and CDR2 SVGAGI (reference sequence). V was shortened by 3 bases and J by 8 bases, with 19 bases between the two germline ends. For the CDR3, the DNA is TGTGCCAGCAGTTATCCCGACCCCTCCACGGGCGGCTACACCTTC. Its protein product is CASSYPDPSTGGYTF.

The V and J genes are TRBV7-6 and TRBJ1-5, with 7 bases fitting TRBD1. Losses at the gene ends were 5 bases for V and 7 bases for J; bases not matched to a gene: 11. The germline CDR1 and CDR2 sequences are SGHVS and FNYEAQ. CDR3 size: 15 residues. The CDR3 is CASSPFEGAGQPQHF. The CDR3 region has the DNA TGTGCCAGCAGCCCTTTCGAGGGGGCCGGGCAGCCCCAGCATTTT.

This chain joins TRBV18 and TRBJ1-5; D might be TRBD1 (5 bases). Germline values: CDR1 KGHSH, CDR2 LQKENI. CDR3 size: 13 residues. V lost 3 bases and J 7 bases, leaving 10 bases between the germline ends. In DNA, the CDR3 is TGTGCCAGCTCACCCGAGGGACCCCAGCCCCAGCATTTT. This gives the protein CASSPEGPQPQHF.

The V call is TRBV5-5, the J call TRBJ1-6, with 7 bases lining up with TRBD1. The CDR3 contains 15 residues. The V segment lost 0 bases and the J segment 10 bases; nucleotides outside the gene matches: 7. Germline values: CDR1 SGHKS, CDR2 YYEKEE (reference sequence). The CDR3 spells CASSLEAGGLSPLHF. The DNA for the CDR3 is TGTGCCAGCAGCTTGGAGGCAGGGGGTCTCTCACCCCTCCACTTT.

The chain recombines TRBV6-5 with TRBJ1-2, with D perhaps matching TRBD1 (5 bases). Per germline, CDR1 MNHEY and CDR2 SVGAGI. The ends were cut back, 5 bases at V and 3 bases at J, with 13 bases in the middle. There are 14 residues in the CDR3. The CDR3 here is CASSRGLGDYGYTF. The DNA of the CDR3 is TGTGCCAGCAGTCGGGGCCTGGGAGACTATGGCTACACCTTC.

This clone has a single count. V and J are TRBV5-1 and TRBJ2-5; 8 positions agree with TRBD2. CDR1 is SGHRS and CDR2 is YFSETQ in the germline V gene. V lost 4 bases, J lost 4 bases, and 6 bases stayed unmatched. The CDR3 is 14 residues long. The chain's CDR3 is CASSGGGTPETQYF. The CDR3 DNA follows: TGCGCCAGCAGCGGCGGGGGGACCCCAGAGACCCAGTACTTC.

The chain combines TRBV5-1 with TRBJ2-5, with 13 bases identical to TRBD2. This CDR3 region has 16 residues. Germline CDR1 and CDR2: SGHRS and YFSETQ. Trimming took 3 bases from V and 4 from J; bases not matched to a gene: 6. CDR3 bases: TGCGCCAGCAGCTGGAGACTAGCGGGGGGAGTAGAGACCCAGTACTTC. Translating it yields CASSWRLAGGVETQYF.

V usage is TRBV6-1 and J usage is TRBJ2-6; D not certain. The germline V gene encodes CDR1 MNHNS and CDR2 SASEGT. The ends were cut back, 4 bases at V and 4 bases at J, with 8 bases in the middle. This CDR3 spans 14 amino acids. For the CDR3, the DNA is TGTGCCAGCAGTGGGGGAAACGGGGCCAACGTCCTGACTTTC. Translation: CASSGGNGANVLTF.

The chain is built from TRBV7-7 and TRBJ2-3; 9 positions match TRBD2. With 1 base clipped from V and 1 base from J, the junction kept 6 bases outside the gene matches. This CDR3 region has 17 residues. The germline V gene has CDR1 SSHAT and CDR2 FNYEAQ (reference sequence). DNA of the CDR3: TGTGCCAGCAGCTTAGGGGGACTAGCTGGGGGCACAGATACGCAGTATTTT. Its translation is CASSLGGLAGGTDTQYF. Together with reference TRBV7-7 and TRBJ2-3, the CDR3 gives the full variable domain: GAGVSQSPRYKVTKRGQDVTLRCDPISSHATLYWYQQALGQGPEFLTYFNYEAQPDKSGLPSDRFSAERPEGSISTLTIQRTEQRDSAMYRCASSLGGLAGGTDTQYFGPGTRLTVL.

The CDR3 is CASSLALGQNTEAFF. The CDR3 DNA reads as TGTGCCAGCAGCTTAGCGCTCGGACAGAACACTGAAGCTTTCTTT. This chain connects TRBV7-9 to TRBJ1-1; D may be TRBD1 (5 bases). The germline V and J ends were trimmed by 0 bases and 1 base, with 9 bases remaining between them. This CDR3 contains 15 residues. From germline, CDR1 is SEHNR and CDR2 FQNEAQ (reference sequence).

The gene calls are TRBV4-1 and TRBJ2-2; D might be TRBD1 (5 bases). This CDR3 is 15 amino acids long. The V gene's germline CDR1 is MGHRA and CDR2 YSYEKL. V was pared by 0 bases and J by 5 bases, with 10 bases between. In DNA, the CDR3 is TGCGCCAGCAGCCAAGAATGGGGCGAGACCGGGGAGCTGTTTTTT. Encoded protein: CASSQEWGETGELFF.

V usage is TRBV6-5 and J usage is TRBJ1-1, with 7 bases aligning to TRBD1. The CDR3 length is 14 residues. Germline CDR1 MNHEY, CDR2 SVGAGI. V shed 4 bases, J shed 6 bases, and the junction held 8 bases outside the gene matches. The CDR3 is CASSSNKGASEAFF. Written as DNA, the CDR3 is TGTGCCAGCAGTTCCAACAAGGGGGCCTCTGAAGCTTTCTTT.

This clone was detected only a few times. The genes are TRBV7-9 and TRBJ2-3; 8 bases are shared with TRBD1. CDR3 length equals 15 residues. J gave up 6 bases and V 7 bases, and 12 bases lay outside the gene matches. Germline assignment: CDR1 SEHNR and CDR2 FQNEAQ (reference sequence). The DNA of the CDR3 is TGTGCCAGCACATGGGGAGGACAGGGAGCTGATACGCAGTATTTT. Translating gives CASTWGGQGADTQYF.

The chain employs TRBV5-5 and TRBJ1-2; D unclear. Trimming stripped 2 bases from V and 4 bases from J, with 12 bases between. Germline V gives CDR1 SGHKS, CDR2 YYEKEE (reference sequence). The CDR3 runs to 14 residues. The CDR3 reads CASSFDARAYGYTF. The CDR3 coding sequence is TGTGCCAGCAGCTTTGATGCGCGTGCCTATGGCTACACCTTC.

The rearrangement joins TRBV5-6 to TRBJ2-7; D call uncertain. Germline V CDR1 and CDR2: SGHDT, YYEEEE. V dropped 0 bases and J dropped 0 bases, with 10 bases sitting between them. The CDR3 spans 15 residues. The CDR3 bases are TGTGCCAGCAGCTTGGTGGACGTGAGCTCCTACGAGCAGTACTTC. The encoded protein is CASSLVDVSSYEQYF.

This sequence joins TRBV19 and TRBJ1-2; possible D gene TRBD1, 5 bases. Trimming shortened V by 3 bases and J by 6 bases, and 20 bases separated the two germline ends. Germline CDR1 is LNHDA and CDR2 is SQIVND (reference sequence). CDR3 size: 16 residues. Written as DNA, the CDR3 is TGTGCCAGTAGTATCACATCAGCAGGCAGGGTAAATGGCTACACCTTC. As protein: CASSITSAGRVNGYTF.

The chain uses TRBV27 and TRBJ1-2; 7 nucleotides align to TRBD1. CDR1 and CDR2 from the germline V gene are MNHEY and SMNVEV (reference sequence). The trim removed 6 bases at V and 4 bases at J, leaving 8 bases unmatched. This CDR3 has 14 amino acids. As DNA, the CDR3 is TGTGCCAGCAGCCCCCCGGACAGGAGCTATGGCTACACCTTC. Protein product: CASSPPDRSYGYTF.

The V and J genes are TRBV5-5 and TRBJ2-3, with D perhaps assigned TRBD1 or TRBD2 (6 bases each). Trimming took off 0 bases at V and 1 base at J, with 12 bases between the two ends. This CDR3 is 16 amino acids long. CDR1 SGHKS and CDR2 YYEKEE come from the germline V gene (reference sequence). This CDR3 reads CASSLAVGGRTDTQYF. The DNA of the CDR3 is TGTGCCAGCAGCTTGGCGGTTGGGGGGCGCACAGATACGCAGTATTTT.

The CDR3 region has the DNA TGTGCCAGCAGTGAAGAAAGGGTGGACTACAATGAGCAGTTCTTC. As protein: CASSEERVDYNEQFF. The chain links TRBV6-1 to TRBJ2-1; D gene unclear. V was cut by 1 base and J by 3 bases, with 10 bases left in between. Germline loops: CDR1 MNHNS, CDR2 SASEGT. The CDR3 loop spans 15 amino acids.

The rearrangement links TRBV7-8 to TRBJ2-3, with D perhaps TRBD1 (5 bases). From germline, CDR1 is SGHVS and CDR2 FQNEAQ. The V end was cut by 6 bases, the J end by 5 bases, with 12 bases between. The CDR3 spans 13 residues. CDR3: CASRWGPGDTQYF. Here the CDR3 DNA reads TGTGCCAGCAGGTGGGGCCCGGGAGATACGCAGTATTTT.

The V and J genes are TRBV6-5 and TRBJ1-5; D may be TRBD1 (6 bases). CDR1 is MNHEY, CDR2 SVGAGI, per germline. Trimming removed 1 base at V and 5 bases at J, with 9 bases between. This CDR3 has 14 residues. This CDR3 is CASSYWQGYQPQHF. CDR3 coding DNA: TGTGCCAGCAGTTACTGGCAGGGGTATCAGCCCCAGCATTTT.

This clone was seen once. The V and J genes are TRBV7-3 and TRBJ1-1; the match to TRBD1 covers 8 bases. From germline, CDR1 is SGHTA and CDR2 FQGTGA. This CDR3 contains 14 residues. V lost 2 bases to trimming and J lost 5 bases; unmatched junction nucleotides: 4. CDR3 DNA: TGTGCCAGCAGCTTACAGGGGGCAGGGACTGAAGCTTTCTTT. It codes for CASSLQGAGTEAFF.

This chain uses TRBV18 with TRBJ1-1; D gene ambiguous. CDR3 length: 14 amino acids. Per germline, CDR1 KGHSH and CDR2 LQKENI. Trimming removed 1 base at V and 5 bases at J, with 11 bases between. The CDR3 sequence: CASSPLNSRTEAFF. In nucleotides, the CDR3 is TGTGCCAGCTCACCACTGAACAGTCGAACTGAAGCTTTCTTT.

The gene calls are TRBV11-1 and TRBJ1-1; TRBD1 agrees at 7 bases. The V segment lost 5 bases and the J segment 5 bases; nucleotides outside the gene matches: 17. Germline CDR1 reads SGHAT; CDR2 reads FQDESV (reference sequence). There are 17 residues in the CDR3. This CDR3 is CASSPTPRDRVRTEAFF. For the CDR3, the DNA is TGTGCCAGCAGCCCTACACCAAGAGACAGGGTGAGAACTGAAGCTTTCTTT. The variable domain in full, completed from reference TRBV11-1 and TRBJ1-1, reads EAEVAQSPRYKITEKSQAVAFWCDPISGHATLYWYRQILGQGPELLVQFQDESVVDDSQLPKDRFSAERLKGVDSTLKIQPAELGDSAMYLCASSPTPRDRVRTEAFFGQGTRLTVV.

The CDR3 spells CAISGTSATNEQFF. In DNA, the CDR3 is TGTGCCATCTCCGGGACTAGCGCGACCAATGAGCAGTTCTTC. The chain joins TRBV10-3 to TRBJ2-1, with 10 bases identical to TRBD2. The CDR3 length is 14 residues. CDR1 and CDR2 from the germline V gene are ENHRY and SYGVKD. V shed 8 bases, J shed 6 bases, and the junction held 7 bases outside the gene matches.

This clone was observed a handful of times. CDR3 nucleotides: TGTGCCAGCAGCGCCGACAGTAATAGCAATCAGCCCCAGCATTTT. Translated, it gives CASSADSNSNQPQHF. The J gene is TRBJ1-5, the V gene TRBV7-3; weak D call: TRBD1 (5 bases). The CDR3 is 15 residues long. The germline V gene encodes CDR1 SGHTA and CDR2 FQGTGA. Trimming took 5 bases from V and 0 from J, leaving 11 bases between them.

J is TRBJ2-7 and V is TRBV10-1; 7 nucleotides match TRBD2. CDR1 WNHNN and CDR2 SYGVQD come from the germline V gene (reference sequence). Trimming cost V 0 bases and J 4 bases; bases outside gene matches: 0. The CDR3 covers 13 residues. CDR3 loop: CASSESSGYEQYF. In DNA, the CDR3 is TGCGCCAGCAGTGAGTCTAGCGGGTACGAGCAGTACTTC.